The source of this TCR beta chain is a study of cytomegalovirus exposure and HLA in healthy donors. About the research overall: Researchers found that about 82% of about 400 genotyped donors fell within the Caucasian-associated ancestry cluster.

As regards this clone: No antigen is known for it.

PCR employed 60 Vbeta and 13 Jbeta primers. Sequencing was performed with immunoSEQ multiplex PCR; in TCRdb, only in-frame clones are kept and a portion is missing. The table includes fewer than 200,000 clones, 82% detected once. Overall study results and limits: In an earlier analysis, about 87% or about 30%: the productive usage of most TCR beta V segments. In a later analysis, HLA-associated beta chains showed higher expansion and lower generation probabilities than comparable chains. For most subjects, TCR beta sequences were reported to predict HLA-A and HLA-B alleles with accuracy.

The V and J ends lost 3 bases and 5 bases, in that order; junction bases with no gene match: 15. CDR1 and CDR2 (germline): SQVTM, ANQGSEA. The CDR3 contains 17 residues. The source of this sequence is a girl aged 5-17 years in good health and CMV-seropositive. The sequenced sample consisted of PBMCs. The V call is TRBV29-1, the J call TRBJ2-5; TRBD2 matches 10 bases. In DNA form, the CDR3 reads TGCAGCGTTGATTTGGGAGCAGCGGGGGGGCGGTGGGAGACCCAGTACTTC. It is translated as CSVDLGAAGGRWETQYF.